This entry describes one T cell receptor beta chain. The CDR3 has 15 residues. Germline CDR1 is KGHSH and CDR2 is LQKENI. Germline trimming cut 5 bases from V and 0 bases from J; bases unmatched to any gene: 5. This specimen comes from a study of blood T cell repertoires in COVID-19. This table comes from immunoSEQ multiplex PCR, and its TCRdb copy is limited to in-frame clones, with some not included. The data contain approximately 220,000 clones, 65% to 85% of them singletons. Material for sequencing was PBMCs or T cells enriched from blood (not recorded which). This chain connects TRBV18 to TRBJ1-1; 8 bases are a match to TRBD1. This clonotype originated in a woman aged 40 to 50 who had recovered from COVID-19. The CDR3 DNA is TGTGCCAGCTCATCCCGGACAGGGATGAACACTGAAGCTTTCTTT. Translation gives CASSSRTGMNTEAFF.